This T cell receptor beta chain comes out of a study of early T cells in non-severe SARS-CoV-2 infection (dated by TCRdb to the early 2020s). Study-level background: Because TCR sequencing relied on bulk RNA taken from unsorted whole blood, pairing of alpha and beta chains was not possible.

This was a case-control study nested in a cohort of healthcare workers in London, UK, who had nasopharyngeal swab PCR tests and blood samples taken every week. Healthcare workers were recruited during the week of the UK lockdown, between 23 and 31 March 2020, and followed weekly for up to about 15 weeks. The study at large found these results: Matching against VDJdb was skewed toward anti-spike CD8 responses, likely underestimated virus-specific expansions, and missed private and CD4 specificities.

A remark on this clonotype: Its target antigen remains unknown. The sample holds no much larger clone one base away, and base qualities are not on file.

Library preparation used 5' RACE. TCRdb shows the sequencer as NextSeq 500. Unique molecular identifiers were attached to individual cDNA molecules in the TCR library protocol so that sequencing error and PCR bias could be corrected. TCR alpha and beta chains were both sequenced, and the abundances of alpha and beta sequences in each sample were closely correlated with each other. As for how the authors treated the data: Decombinator V4 was used to perform V gene, J gene and CDR3 annotation of TCR sequences. Expanded TCRs were defined as changing significantly between any two time points under a Poisson model with p below 0.0001. Abundances of TCRs were expressed as counts per million after normalisation to the total number of TCRs sequenced in each sample. TRAV1-2 paired with TRAJ12, TRAJ20 or TRAJ33 defined MAIT TCRs, while TRAV10 paired with TRAJ18 defined iNKT TCRs. VDJdb, accessed on 1 November 2021, was searched for TCRs annotated for CMV, EBV and SARS-CoV-2, and TCRs annotated for more than one antigen were excluded. Using fastp at Q25 and MiXCR, TCRdb reprocessed the public reads and kept productive beta chains. Rows with one shared CDR3 protein collapse into an entry with the most common genes and DNA. The V and J calls reflect TCRdb's pipeline rather than the authors' work. The sample data list some 71,000 distinct CDR3 sequences, and roughly a tenth of these were observed just once. The ten largest clones represent under 6.5% of the sample.

In the germline V gene, CDR1 corresponds to KGHSH and CDR2 to LQKENI. Trimming takes 0 bases off V and 2 bases off J; junction bases not matched to a gene: 1. The CDR3 measures 15 amino acids from cysteine to phenylalanine. Only CDR3 DNA is held: 45 bases, read in frame from base 1. Sequencing used whole blood. This receptor chain uses TRBV18 and TRBJ2-3; 8 of the junction bases match TRBD2. The clonotype comes from an adult who was a healthcare worker with PCR-confirmed SARS-CoV-2 infection or an uninfected control (not recorded which). The nucleotide sequence is TGTGCCAGCTCACCACCTAGCGGGGACACAGATACGCAGTATTTT. The translation is CASSPPSGDTDTQYF.